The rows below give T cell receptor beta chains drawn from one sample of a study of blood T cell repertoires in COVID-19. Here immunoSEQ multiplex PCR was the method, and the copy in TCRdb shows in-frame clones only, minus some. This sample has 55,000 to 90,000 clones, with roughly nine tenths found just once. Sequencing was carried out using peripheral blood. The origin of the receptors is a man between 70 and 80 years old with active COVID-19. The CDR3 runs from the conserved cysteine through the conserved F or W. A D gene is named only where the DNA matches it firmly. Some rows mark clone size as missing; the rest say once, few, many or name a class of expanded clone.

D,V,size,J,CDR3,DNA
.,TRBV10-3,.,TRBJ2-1,CAISESIGAPSSYNEQFF,TGTGCCATCAGTGAGTCGATTGGAGCCCCGAGCTCCTACAATGAGCAGTTCTTC
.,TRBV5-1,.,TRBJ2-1,CASTTGDFYNEQFF,TGCGCCAGCACCACAGGGGACTTCTACAATGAGCAGTTCTTC
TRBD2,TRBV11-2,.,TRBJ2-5,CASSLGGDGQYF,TGTGCCAGCAGCTTGGGGGGGGACGGGCAGTACTTC
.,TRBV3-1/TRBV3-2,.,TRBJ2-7,CASSQAPGHLYEQYF,TGTGCCAGCAGCCAGGCACCGGGACACCTCTACGAGCAGTACTTC
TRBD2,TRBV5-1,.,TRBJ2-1,CASSLVGLAGGHEQFF,TGCGCCAGCAGCTTGGTGGGCCTAGCGGGAGGGCATGAGCAGTTCTTC
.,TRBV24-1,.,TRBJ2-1,CATTRGGPLNEQFF,TGTGCCACCACGAGGGGGGGGCCTCTCAATGAGCAGTTCTTC
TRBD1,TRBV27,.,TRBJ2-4,CASSSMARTGRLAAKGAKNIQYF,TGTGCCAGCAGTTCCATGGCGAGGACAGGCCGGTTGGCAGCCAAGGGGGCCAAAAACATTCAGTACTTC
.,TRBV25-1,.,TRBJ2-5,CASSGSLVPGETQYF,TGTGCCAGCAGCGGGTCCTTGGTCCCCGGGGAGACCCAGTACTTC
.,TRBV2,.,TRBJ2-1,CASSEGGAYNEQFF,TGTGCCAGCAGTGAGGGCGGGGCCTACAATGAGCAGTTCTTC
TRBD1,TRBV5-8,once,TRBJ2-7,CASSPRTGSYEQYF,TGTGCCAGCAGCCCCCGGACAGGGTCCTACGAGCAGTACTTC
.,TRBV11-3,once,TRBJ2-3,CASSLGPDFHTQYF,TGTGCCAGCAGCTTAGGGCCAGACTTCCATACGCAGTATTTT
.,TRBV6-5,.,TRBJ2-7,CASSRLGDSYEQYF,TGTGCCAGCAGTCGACTAGGCGATAGCTACGAGCAGTACTTC
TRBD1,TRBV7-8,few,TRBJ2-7,CASSFGQGGAYEQYF,TGTGCCAGCAGCTTCGGACAGGGGGGCGCCTACGAGCAGTACTTC
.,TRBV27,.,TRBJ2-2,CATTDAGELFF,TGTGCCACCACAGACGCCGGGGAGCTGTTTTTT
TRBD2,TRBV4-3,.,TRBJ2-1,CASSVQRGWGDEQFF,TGCGCCAGCAGCGTCCAGCGGGGCTGGGGGGATGAGCAGTTCTTC
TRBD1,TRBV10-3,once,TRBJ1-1,CAIRSGTGNTEAFF,TGTGCCATCAGGTCCGGGACAGGGAACACTGAAGCTTTCTTT
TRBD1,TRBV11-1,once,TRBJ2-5,CASSPTGVEETQYF,TGTGCCAGCAGCCCCACAGGGGTTGAGGAGACCCAGTACTTC
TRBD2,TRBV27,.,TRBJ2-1,CASRTGLTGSYNEQFF,TGTGCCAGCAGGACGGGACTAACCGGCTCCTACAATGAGCAGTTCTTC
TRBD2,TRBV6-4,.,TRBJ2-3,CASSHLAGASTDTQYF,TGTGCCAGCAGTCACCTAGCGGGGGCTAGCACAGATACGCAGTATTTT
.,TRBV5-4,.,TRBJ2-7,CASSLGQGRNEQYF,TGTGCCAGCAGCTTGGGGCAGGGCCGGAACGAGCAGTACTTC
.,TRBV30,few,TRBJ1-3,CAWSVAHAGSGNTIYF,TGTGCCTGGAGTGTAGCGCACGCCGGCTCTGGAAACACCATATATTTT
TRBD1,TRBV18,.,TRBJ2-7,CASSPGQGPWQQYF,TGTGCCAGCTCACCGGGACAGGGCCCTTGGCAGCAGTACTTC
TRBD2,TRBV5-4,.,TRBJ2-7,CASSPTPGGSYEQYF,TGTGCCAGCAGCCCCACCCCGGGCGGGAGTTACGAGCAGTACTTC
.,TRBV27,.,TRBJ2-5,CASSLSVAGRETQYF,TGTGCCAGCAGTTTATCGGTGGCTGGGAGGGAGACCCAGTACTTC
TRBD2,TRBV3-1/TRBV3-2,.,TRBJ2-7,CASSPVGGGTYEQYF,TGTGCCAGCAGCCCCGTCGGCGGGGGAACCTACGAGCAGTACTTC
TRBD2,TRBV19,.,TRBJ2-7,CASSIASGGTYEQYF,TGTGCCAGTAGTATTGCTAGCGGGGGAACCTACGAGCAGTACTTC
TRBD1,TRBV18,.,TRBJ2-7,CASSVAGGLDEQYF,TGTGCCAGCTCAGTGGCAGGGGGTTTGGACGAGCAGTACTTC
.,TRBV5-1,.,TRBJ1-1,CASSQGGITEAFF,TGCGCCAGCAGCCAAGGAGGGATTACTGAAGCTTTCTTT
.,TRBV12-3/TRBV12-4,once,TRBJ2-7,CASSRPGVVEQYF,TGTGCCAGCAGCCGTCCCGGGGTAGTCGAGCAGTACTTC
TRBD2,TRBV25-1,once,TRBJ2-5,CASSEPGGVETQYF,TGTGCCAGCAGTGAGCCCGGGGGGGTAGAGACCCAGTACTTC
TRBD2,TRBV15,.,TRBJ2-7,CATSRELGLAGDEQYF,TGTGCCACCAGCAGGGAACTGGGACTAGCGGGAGACGAGCAGTACTTC
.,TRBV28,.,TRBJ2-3,CASTTGAGGTDTQYF,TGTGCCAGCACCACGGGGGCGGGAGGCACAGATACGCAGTATTTT
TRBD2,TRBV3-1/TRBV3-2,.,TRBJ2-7,CASSHPLAGPPYEQYF,TGTGCCAGCAGCCACCCCCTAGCGGGACCCCCCTACGAGCAGTACTTC
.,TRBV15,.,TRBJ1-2,CATSPAGADYGYTF,TGTGCCACCAGCCCAGCAGGGGCCGACTATGGCTACACCTTC
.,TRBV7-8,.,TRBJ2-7,CASSPPGGPYEQYF,TGTGCCAGCAGCCCCCCTGGCGGCCCCTACGAGCAGTACTTC
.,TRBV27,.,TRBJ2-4,CASGNGGVGVAKNIQYF,TGTGCCAGCGGAAATGGCGGGGTTGGGGTAGCCAAAAACATTCAGTACTTC
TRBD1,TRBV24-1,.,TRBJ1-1,CATSDPDRAGPGEAFF,TGTGCCACCAGTGACCCCGACAGGGCCGGTCCGGGTGAAGCTTTCTTT
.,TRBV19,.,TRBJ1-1,CASSRSADTEAFF,TGTGCCAGTTCCCGGTCGGCGGACACTGAAGCTTTCTTT
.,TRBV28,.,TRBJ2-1,CASSESGNNEQFF,TGTGCCAGCAGTGAATCCGGGAACAATGAGCAGTTCTTC
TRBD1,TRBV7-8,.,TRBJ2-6,CASSLGTAYSGANVLTF,TGTGCCAGCAGCCTCGGGACAGCCTACTCTGGGGCCAACGTCCTGACTTTC
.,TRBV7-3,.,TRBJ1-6,CASSLTGDPGNSPLHF,TGTGCCAGCAGCTTAACGGGTGACCCGGGTAATTCACCCCTCCACTTT
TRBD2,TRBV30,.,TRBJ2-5,CAWSVLASGNQETQYF,TGTGCCTGGAGTGTACTGGCTAGCGGAAACCAAGAGACCCAGTACTTC
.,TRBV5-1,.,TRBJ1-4,CASSPGRGDEKLFF,TGCGCCAGCAGCCCGGGCCGGGGGGATGAAAAACTGTTTTTT
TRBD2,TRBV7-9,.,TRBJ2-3,CASSLGGLAGADTQYF,TGTGCCAGCAGCTTAGGGGGACTAGCGGGGGCAGATACGCAGTATTTT
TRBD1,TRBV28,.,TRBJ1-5,CASSSRDRPLGHNQPQHF,TGTGCCAGCAGTTCCCGGGACAGGCCCCTAGGGCACAATCAGCCCCAGCATTTT
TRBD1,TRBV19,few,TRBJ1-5,CASSPNRGGNQPQHF,TGTGCCAGTAGCCCAAACAGGGGTGGCAATCAGCCCCAGCATTTT
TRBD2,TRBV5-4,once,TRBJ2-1,CASSLASGRVSYNEQFF,TGTGCCAGCAGCTTGGCTAGCGGGAGGGTTTCCTACAATGAGCAGTTCTTC
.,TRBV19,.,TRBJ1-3,CASSGPDSSSGNTIYF,TGTGCCAGTAGCGGTCCGGACAGCTCCTCTGGAAACACCATATATTTT
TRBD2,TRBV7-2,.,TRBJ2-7,CASSDTGLLAEWEYF,TGTGCCAGCAGCGATACCGGGTTGCTAGCGGAGTGGGAGTACTTC
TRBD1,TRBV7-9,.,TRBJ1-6,CASSPQGAGNSALHF,TGTGCCAGCAGCCCACAGGGGGCCGGAAATTCGGCCCTCCACTTT
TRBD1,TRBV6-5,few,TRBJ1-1,CASSFLTGGDTEAFF,TGTGCCAGCAGTTTTCTGACAGGGGGCGACACTGAAGCTTTCTTT